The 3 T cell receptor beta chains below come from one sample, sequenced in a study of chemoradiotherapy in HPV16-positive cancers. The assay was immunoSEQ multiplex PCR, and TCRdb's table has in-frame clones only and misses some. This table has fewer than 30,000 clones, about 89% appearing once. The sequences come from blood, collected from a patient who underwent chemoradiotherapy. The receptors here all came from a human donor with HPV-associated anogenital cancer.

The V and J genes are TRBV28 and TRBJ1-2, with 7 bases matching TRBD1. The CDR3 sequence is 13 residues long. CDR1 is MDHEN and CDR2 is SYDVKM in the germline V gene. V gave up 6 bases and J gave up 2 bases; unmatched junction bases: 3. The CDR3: CASRRTGNYGYTF. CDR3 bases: TGTGCCAGCAGACGGACAGGCAACTATGGCTACACCTTC.

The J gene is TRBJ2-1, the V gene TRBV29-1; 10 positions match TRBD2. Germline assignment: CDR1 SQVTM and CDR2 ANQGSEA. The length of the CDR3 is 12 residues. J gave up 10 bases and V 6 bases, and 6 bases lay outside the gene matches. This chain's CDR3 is CSVGYSGGEQFF. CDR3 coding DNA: TGCAGCGTGGGGTATAGCGGGGGGGAGCAGTTCTTC.

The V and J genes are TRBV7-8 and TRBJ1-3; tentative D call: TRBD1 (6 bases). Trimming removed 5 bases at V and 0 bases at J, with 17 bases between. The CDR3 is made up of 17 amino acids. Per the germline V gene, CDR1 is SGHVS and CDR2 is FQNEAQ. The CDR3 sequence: CASSEGGGPSSGNTIYF. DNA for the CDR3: TGTGCCAGCAGCGAGGGTGGGGGCCCGAGCTCTGGAAACACCATATATTTT.